This T cell receptor (beta chain) comes out of a study of blood T cell repertoires in COVID-19. Produced via immunoSEQ multiplex PCR; TCRdb's table is partial and in-frame only. The data contain about 74,000 clones, 78% of them singletons. Germline values: CDR1 SGHNT, CDR2 YYREEE (reference sequence). There are 14 residues in the CDR3. Trimming removed 0 bases at V and 5 bases at J, with 6 bases between. V is TRBV5-4 and J is TRBJ1-6; D remains unclear. The sequence derives from a human donor in a cohort sampled during active COVID-19. Sequenced: peripheral blood. The DNA for the CDR3 is TGTGCCAGCAGCTTGGTATTCGATAATTCACCCCTCCACTTT. This gives the protein CASSLVFDNSPLHF.